A selection of T cell receptor beta chains follows, all from one sample in a study of beta chain features in type 1 diabetes. This table comes from immunoSEQ multiplex PCR, and its TCRdb copy is limited to in-frame clones, with some not included. The sample records approximately 360,000 clones, around 12% being singletons. Sequencing was performed on naive CD4+ T cells from blood. All receptors derive from a woman younger than 30 with type 1 diabetes. CDR3s include the opening cysteine and the closing phenylalanine or tryptophan. D genes are given only for firm matches. Some rows have no size entry. The others give once, few or many, or a class for an expanded clone.

CDR3 protein: CASSLGRTVQETQYF
CDR3 DNA: TGTGCCAGCAGCTTAGGGCGGACAGTCCAAGAGACCCAGTACTTC
V gene: TRBV7-9
clone size: few
J gene: TRBJ2-5
D gene: .

CDR3 protein: CSSTRAGKETQYF
CDR3 DNA: TGCAGCTCGACCCGGGCGGGTAAAGAGACCCAGTACTTC
V gene: TRBV29-1
clone size: .
J gene: TRBJ2-5
D gene: .

CDR3 protein: CASSQLAGVAKNIQYF
CDR3 DNA: TGCGCCAGCAGCCAACTAGCGGGAGTAGCCAAAAACATTCAGTACTTC
V gene: TRBV4-1
clone size: few
J gene: TRBJ2-4
D gene: TRBD2

CDR3 protein: CASSPPGKYNSPLHF
CDR3 DNA: TGTGCCAGCAGCCCCCCAGGGAAATATAATTCACCCCTCCACTTT
V gene: TRBV7-9
clone size: few
J gene: TRBJ1-6
D gene: .

CDR3 protein: CASSFGAEEKLFF
CDR3 DNA: TGCGCCAGCAGCTTCGGAGCCGAGGAAAAACTGTTTTTT
V gene: TRBV5-1
clone size: few
J gene: TRBJ1-4
D gene: .

CDR3 protein: CAISGLAEVANEQFF
CDR3 DNA: TGTGCCATCAGTGGACTTGCAGAGGTCGCCAATGAGCAGTTCTTC
V gene: TRBV10-3
clone size: .
J gene: TRBJ2-1
D gene: .

CDR3 protein: CASSAKQALEAFF
CDR3 DNA: TGTGCCAGCAGTGCCAAACAGGCTCTTGAAGCTTTCTTT
V gene: TRBV6-6
clone size: few
J gene: TRBJ1-1
D gene: .

CDR3 protein: CASRSLLAGGPYNEQFF
CDR3 DNA: TGTGCCAGCAGATCCCTACTAGCGGGGGGGCCGTACAATGAGCAGTTCTTC
V gene: TRBV7-2
clone size: few
J gene: TRBJ2-1
D gene: TRBD2

CDR3 protein: CASNRPVVETQYF
CDR3 DNA: TGTGCCAGCAACAGGCCCGTGGTGGAGACCCAGTACTTC
V gene: TRBV28
clone size: few
J gene: TRBJ2-5
D gene: .

CDR3 protein: CASSQLAGGYNEQFF
CDR3 DNA: TGTGCCAGCAGTCAACTAGCGGGGGGTTACAATGAGCAGTTCTTC
V gene: TRBV28
clone size: few
J gene: TRBJ2-1
D gene: TRBD2

CDR3 protein: CAWRRTGAYEQYF
CDR3 DNA: TGTGCCTGGAGGAGGACAGGGGCCTACGAGCAGTACTTC
V gene: TRBV30
clone size: few
J gene: TRBJ2-7
D gene: TRBD1

CDR3 protein: CASSLGQGNTGELFF
CDR3 DNA: TGTGCCAGCAGCTTGGGTCAGGGGAACACCGGGGAGCTGTTTTTT
V gene: TRBV7-9
clone size: .
J gene: TRBJ2-2
D gene: .

CDR3 protein: CASSRTGSYGYTF
CDR3 DNA: TGTGCCAGCAGTCGGACAGGGTCCTATGGCTACACCTTC
V gene: TRBV27
clone size: .
J gene: TRBJ1-2
D gene: TRBD1

CDR3 protein: CATIRDSSTIEQYF
CDR3 DNA: TGTGCCACGATACGGGACTCCTCCACCATCGAGCAGTACTTC
V gene: TRBV10-3
clone size: few
J gene: TRBJ2-7
D gene: .

CDR3 protein: CASRRSGELFF
CDR3 DNA: TGTGCCAGCAGGCGGTCCGGGGAGCTGTTTTTT
V gene: TRBV2
clone size: .
J gene: TRBJ2-2
D gene: .

CDR3 protein: CASNLAGGNGYTF
CDR3 DNA: TGTGCCAGCAACCTGGCGGGGGGGAATGGCTACACCTTC
V gene: TRBV7-9
clone size: few
J gene: TRBJ1-2
D gene: .

CDR3 protein: CASSLGQADYGYTF
CDR3 DNA: TGTGCCAGCAGCTTGGGACAGGCGGACTATGGCTACACCTTC
V gene: TRBV5-4
clone size: .
J gene: TRBJ1-2
D gene: .

CDR3 protein: CASSLGADPQETQYF
CDR3 DNA: TGTGCCAGCAGCTTGGGGGCAGACCCCCAAGAGACCCAGTACTTC
V gene: TRBV5-4
clone size: .
J gene: TRBJ2-5
D gene: .

CDR3 protein: CAWNRGLAGYNEQFF
CDR3 DNA: TGTGCCTGGAACCGAGGCCTAGCGGGCTACAATGAGCAGTTCTTC
V gene: TRBV30
clone size: .
J gene: TRBJ2-1
D gene: TRBD2

CDR3 protein: CASTGFSEAFF
CDR3 DNA: TGTGCCAGCACCGGGTTCTCTGAAGCTTTCTTT
V gene: TRBV7-9
clone size: few
J gene: TRBJ1-1
D gene: .

CDR3 protein: CASSQDAGYEQYF
CDR3 DNA: TGCGCCAGCAGCCAGGACGCAGGGTACGAGCAGTACTTC
V gene: TRBV4-3
clone size: few
J gene: TRBJ2-7
D gene: .